The clone carrying this T cell receptor (beta chain) was observed once. Its antigen is currently unknown. TCRdb re-analysed the 5' RACE reads in MiXCR, keeping a single row per CDR3 protein. The table shows approximately 260,000 distinct CDR3 sequences, with about 18% occurring only once. The data belong to a study of CD8 T cells in ankylosing spondylitis. Germline V gene lookup returns CDR1 MDHEN and CDR2 SYDVKM. The V segment lost 1 base and the J segment 4 bases; nucleotides outside the gene matches: 4. This CDR3 is built from 17 residues. Study-wide points: In ankylosing spondylitis blood, a motif of roughly 8 highly homologous TCR beta variants appeared characteristic.

The chain carries TRBV28 and TRBJ2-1; 13 bases line up with TRBD2. The sequencing input was blood, either unsorted or a sorted T cell fraction (not recorded which). This receptor was obtained from a male donor with ankylosing spondylitis or in good health (not recorded which). In DNA form, the CDR3 reads TGTGCCAGCAGTTTATCGGGACTAGCGGGAAAATACAATGAGCAGTTCTTC. Encoded protein: CASSLSGLAGKYNEQFF.